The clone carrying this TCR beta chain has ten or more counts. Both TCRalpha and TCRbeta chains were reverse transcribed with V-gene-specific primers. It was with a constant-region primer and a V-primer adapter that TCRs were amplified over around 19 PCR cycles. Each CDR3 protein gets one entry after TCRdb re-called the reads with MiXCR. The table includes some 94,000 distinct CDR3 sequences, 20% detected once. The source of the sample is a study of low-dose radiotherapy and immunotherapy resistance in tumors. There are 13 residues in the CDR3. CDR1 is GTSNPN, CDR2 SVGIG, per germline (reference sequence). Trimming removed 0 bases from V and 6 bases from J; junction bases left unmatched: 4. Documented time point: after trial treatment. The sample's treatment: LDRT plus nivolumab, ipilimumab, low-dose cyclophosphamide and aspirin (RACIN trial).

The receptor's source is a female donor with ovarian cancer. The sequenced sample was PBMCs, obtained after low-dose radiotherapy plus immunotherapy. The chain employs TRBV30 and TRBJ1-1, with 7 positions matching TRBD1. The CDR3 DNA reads TGTGCCTGGAGTGTAAAAGGGGGCTCTGAAGCTTTCTTT. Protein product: CAWSVKGGSEAFF.